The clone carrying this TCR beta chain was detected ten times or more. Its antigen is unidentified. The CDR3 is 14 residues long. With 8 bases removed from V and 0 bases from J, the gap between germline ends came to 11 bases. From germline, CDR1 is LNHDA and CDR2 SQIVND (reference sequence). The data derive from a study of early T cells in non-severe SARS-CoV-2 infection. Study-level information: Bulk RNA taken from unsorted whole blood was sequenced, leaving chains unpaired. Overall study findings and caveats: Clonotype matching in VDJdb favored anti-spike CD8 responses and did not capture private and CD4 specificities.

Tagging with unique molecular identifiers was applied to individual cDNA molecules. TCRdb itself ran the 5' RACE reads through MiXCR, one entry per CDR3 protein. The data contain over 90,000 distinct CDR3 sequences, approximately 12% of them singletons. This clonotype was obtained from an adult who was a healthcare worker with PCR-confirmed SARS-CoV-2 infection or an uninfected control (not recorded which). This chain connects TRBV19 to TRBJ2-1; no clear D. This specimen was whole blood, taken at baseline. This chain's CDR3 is CASSEASSYNEQFF. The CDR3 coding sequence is TGTGCCAGTTCCGAAGCGTCCTCCTACAATGAGCAGTTCTTC.